Below are 15 T cell receptor beta chains sequenced from a single sample in a study of CD8+CD57+ T cells in acquired aplastic anemia. Genomic DNA provided the template from which TCR beta VDJ and CDR3 profiles were obtained. In TCRdb, the reads were re-called with MiXCR into one record per CDR3 protein. The data contain about half a million distinct CDR3 sequences, roughly a third of them seen just once; the ten biggest clones take up around 0.82%. Previously, flow cytometry had revealed CD8+CD57+ cell expansion in the patients chosen for sequencing. Sample: sorted CD4+, CD8+, or CD8+CD57+ T cells (not recorded which) from PBMCs. The receptors come from a human donor with aplastic anemia.

The V and J genes are TRBV12-3 or TRBV12-4 and TRBJ2-1; TRBD2 matches at 11 bases. The V gene end was trimmed by 6 bases and the J gene end by 6 bases; junction bases not matched to a gene: 7. CDR3 length equals 15 residues. CDR3 sequence reads: CASSATSGGGNEQFF. In DNA form, the CDR3 reads TGTGCCAGCAGCGCTACTAGCGGGGGAGGCAATGAGCAGTTCTTC.

This clonotype was observed a few times. The genes are TRBV2 and TRBJ1-1; D is possibly TRBD1 (5 bases). CDR3 length equals 15 residues. With 10 bases removed from V and 2 bases from J, the gap between germline ends came to 20 bases. CDR1 and CDR2 (germline): SNHLY, FYNNEI. The CDR3 DNA follows: TGTGCCACCGGGCAAGAAGCGGGGCGCAACACTGAAGCTTTCTTT. Protein sequence: CATGQEAGRNTEAFF.

This chain links TRBV6-4 with TRBJ2-1; a weak D match, TRBD2 (6 bases). The length of the CDR3 is 14 residues. Between the trimmed V and J ends, which lost 0 bases and 5 bases, there was a span of 8 bases. CDR1 is MRHNA and CDR2 is SNTAGT in the germline V gene. The chain's CDR3 is CASSDSGGNNEQFF. CDR3 DNA: TGTGCCAGCAGTGACTCCGGGGGAAACAATGAGCAGTTCTTC.

CDR3 region: CASSPPKDGELFF. As DNA, the CDR3 is TGTGCCAGCTCACCACCTAAGGACGGGGAGCTGTTTTTT. V gene TRBV18 combines with J gene TRBJ2-2, with D hard to call. CDR1 is KGHSH, CDR2 LQKENI, per germline. With 0 bases removed from V and 7 bases from J, the gap between germline ends came to 6 bases. This CDR3 has 13 amino acids.

This clonotype was picked up many times. The chain has TRBV29-1 and TRBJ1-1, with D possibly matching TRBD1 (6 bases). CDR3 size: 15 residues. In germline, CDR1 is SQVTM, CDR2 ANQGSEA. The V and J ends lost 5 bases and 1 base respectively, with 17 bases between them. CDR3 residues: CSVRRDTIRNTEAFF. In DNA, the CDR3 is TGCAGCGTTCGCCGGGACACCATTAGGAACACTGAAGCTTTCTTT.

This clonotype showed up many times. The J gene is TRBJ2-2, the V gene TRBV2; 9 bases are shared with TRBD1. The V and J ends lost 6 bases and 3 bases, in that order; junction bases with no gene match: 2. There are 14 residues in the CDR3. Germline V lookup: CDR1 SNHLY, CDR2 FYNNEI. For the CDR3, the DNA is TGTGCCAGCAGGAGGACAGGGGACACCGGGGAGCTGTTTTTT. This encodes CASRRTGDTGELFF.

This clonotype was detected many times. The CDR3 bases are TGTGCCATCATGAGGGGGCTGTCTGACGAGCAGTACTTC. Its translation is CAIMRGLSDEQYF. This chain connects TRBV10-3 to TRBJ2-7, with 7 positions matching TRBD1. CDR3 length equals 13 residues. V lost 7 bases to trimming and J lost 5 bases; unmatched junction nucleotides: 8. Looked up from germline, CDR1 is ENHRY and CDR2 is SYGVKD.

V gene TRBV7-2 combines with J gene TRBJ1-1, with D maybe TRBD1 (6 bases). The germline V gene encodes CDR1 SGHTA and CDR2 FQGNSA. CDR3 length equals 13 residues. Between the trimmed V and J ends, which lost 1 base and 10 bases, there was a span of 13 bases. The CDR3 protein is CASSLGERRGAFF. The CDR3 nucleotides read TGTGCCAGCAGCTTAGGGGAGCGCAGGGGAGCTTTCTTT.

The chain couples TRBV24-1 to TRBJ1-2, with 8 bases fitting TRBD1. Germline V gene data show CDR1 as KGHDR and CDR2 as SFDVKD. Germline trimming cut 10 bases from V and 8 bases from J; bases unmatched to any gene: 11. The CDR3 contains 13 residues. The CDR3 DNA reads as TGTGCCACTCAACCCACGGGACAGGTCGGCTACACCTTC. Its protein is CATQPTGQVGYTF.

The chain carries TRBV6-5 and TRBJ2-7; possibly TRBD1 for D (6 bases). The germline CDR1 and CDR2 sequences are MNHEY and SVGAGI. The CDR3 is made up of 17 amino acids. V was shortened by 4 bases and J by 3 bases, with 22 bases between the two germline ends. The CDR3 reads CASSFLSPRDIIYEQYF. For the CDR3, the DNA is TGTGCCAGCAGTTTCCTATCACCCCGGGACATCATCTACGAGCAGTACTTC.

This clonotype was detected once. V usage is TRBV20-1 and J usage is TRBJ2-3; D is unresolved. Trimming removed 0 bases at V and 0 bases at J, with 19 bases between. From germline, CDR1 is DFQATT and CDR2 SNEGSKA (reference sequence). CDR3 size: 18 residues. The CDR3 loop is CSARDLGRHVKSTDTQYF. DNA for the CDR3: TGCAGTGCTAGAGATCTCGGTCGGCACGTGAAAAGCACAGATACGCAGTATTTT.

The chain employs TRBV15 and TRBJ2-7; D could derive from TRBD1 or TRBD2 (6 bases each). The CDR3 is made up of 15 amino acids. The V gene's germline CDR1 is LNHNV and CDR2 YYDKDF (reference sequence). Trimming stripped 8 bases from V and 5 bases from J, with 22 bases between. The CDR3 loop reads CATGSPTGAANEQYF. The DNA for the CDR3 is TGTGCCACCGGAAGCCCCACGGGGGCCGCGAACGAGCAGTACTTC.

This clonotype was seen at least ten times. The chain joins TRBV19 to TRBJ2-3; D is possibly TRBD1 (6 bases). CDR1 and CDR2 from the germline V gene are LNHDA and SQIVND (reference sequence). The V gene lost 6 bases and the J gene lost 2 bases, with 9 bases spanning the gap. The CDR3 loop spans 13 amino acids. The CDR3 reads CASRRTDTDTQYF. CDR3 bases: TGTGCCAGTAGAAGGACAGACACAGATACGCAGTATTTT.

The rearrangement links TRBV5-1 to TRBJ1-4; D unresolved. This CDR3 is built from 14 residues. Germline V gene sequence: CDR1 SGHRS, CDR2 YFSETQ. Deletions cut 1 base from V and 8 bases from J, with 12 bases between. In nucleotides, the CDR3 is TGCGCCAGCAGCTTGTATTCCCTTGAAGAAAAACTGTTTTTT. Its protein product is CASSLYSLEEKLFF.

This clonotype occurred many times. This chain uses TRBV10-3 with TRBJ1-6; no reliable D call. The CDR3 is 14 residues long. CDR1 and CDR2 (germline): ENHRY, SYGVKD. V lost 6 bases to trimming and J lost 9 bases, with 15 bases between them. DNA of the CDR3: TGTGCCATCAGAGACAATGGAATGAGTTCACCCCTCCACTTT. It codes for CAIRDNGMSSPLHF.